This T cell receptor beta chain derives from a study of vaccination and CD4 T cells after COVID-19. The overall study: As control conditions, cultures were given either a CEFX pool serving as positive control, an HIV-1 Nef pool, or no peptide at all.

A word on this clonotype: The target antigen is unknown.

Once obtained from cultured CD4+ T cells, the DNA was sequenced using the Oncomine TCR Beta short-read assay. TCRdb itself ran the PCR reads through MiXCR, one entry per CDR3 protein. Seen here are 11,000 or so distinct CDR3 sequences, about 40% observed once, and the top ten hold approximately 7.7%. Treatment given: roughly ten-day PBMC culture with coronavirus spike peptide pools or control peptides (ViraFEST assay). This CDR3 is built from 16 residues. This TCR came from a human donor who had recovered from COVID-19. The sample consisted of CD4+ T cells from blood, cultured in vitro. The V gene is TRBV21-1, the J gene TRBJ2-7; TRBD1 is the table's D call, not checked against the DNA. TRBV21-1 is a pseudogene. The CDR3 protein is CASSRQMGGPGCEQYF. DNA of the CDR3: TGTGCCAGCAGCAGACAAATGGGGGGGCCTGGGTGCGAGCAGTACTTC.